These T cell receptor beta chains were read from a single sample in a study of identical twins. TCRdb re-derived calls from the 5' RACE reads in MiXCR, one entry per CDR3 protein. The data show hundreds of thousands of distinct CDR3 sequences, around 6.1% seen once. The material sequenced was naive T cells sorted from blood. These receptors all come from a man between 18 and 35 years old in good health. The CDR3 runs from the conserved cysteine through the conserved F or W. Each record gives: V gene, clone size, J gene, D gene, CDR3 protein, CDR3 DNA. A D gene is named only where the DNA matches it firmly. Clone size is shown for a subset of rows, as once, few, many or a class of expanded clone.

TRBV5-5	many	TRBJ2-1	NA	CASSETGTGYNEQFF	TGTGCCAGCAGCGAGACCGGGACTGGGTACAATGAGCAGTTCTTC
TRBV6-2/TRBV6-3	NA	TRBJ2-1	NA	CASSEALPQFF	TGTGCCAGCAGTGAGGCTCTTCCGCAGTTCTTC
TRBV20-1	many	TRBJ1-4	NA	CSARQGSSGFREKLFF	TGCAGTGCTAGACAGGGGTCCTCAGGGTTTCGTGAAAAACTGTTTTTT
TRBV6-4	NA	TRBJ2-1	NA	CASSEGGRGEQFF	TGTGCCAGCAGTGAAGGGGGTCGGGGTGAGCAGTTCTTC
TRBV28	few	TRBJ2-7	TRBD1	CASSPWDRGLTEQYF	TGTGCCAGCAGTCCTTGGGACAGGGGACTTACCGAGCAGTACTTC
TRBV4-3	NA	TRBJ2-7	NA	CASSQGRETSYEQYF	TGCGCCAGCAGCCAAGGACGGGAGACCTCCTACGAGCAGTACTTC
TRBV19	NA	TRBJ1-5	TRBD1	CASSIPGTGAGQPQHF	TGTGCCAGTAGTATACCCGGGACAGGGGCCGGTCAGCCCCAGCATTTT
TRBV20-1	few	TRBJ2-1	TRBD1	CSASITGGNLYDEQFF	TGCAGTGCCTCAATCACAGGGGGCAACCTCTATGATGAGCAGTTCTTC
TRBV27	many	TRBJ1-5	NA	CASASGGGSNQPQHF	TGTGCCAGCGCCTCTGGTGGGGGGAGCAATCAGCCCCAGCATTTT
TRBV10-3	NA	TRBJ1-3	NA	CAIKSAGGEGGNTIYF	TGTGCCATCAAATCTGCGGGGGGCGAAGGGGGAAACACCATATATTTT
TRBV28	few	TRBJ2-1	TRBD1	CASGQGGQVYNEQFF	TGTGCCAGCGGGCAGGGCGGACAGGTCTACAATGAGCAGTTCTTC
TRBV6-4	many	TRBJ2-2	NA	CASSVQPNTGELFF	TGTGCCAGCAGTGTTCAACCGAACACCGGGGAGCTGTTTTTT
TRBV6-2/TRBV6-3	NA	TRBJ2-7	NA	CASSADWGSNEQYF	TGTGCCAGCAGTGCGGACTGGGGGTCTAACGAGCAGTACTTC
TRBV7-3	NA	TRBJ2-1	TRBD2	CASSSGRTSGGNEQFF	TGTGCCAGCAGCTCCGGCAGGACTAGCGGGGGCAATGAGCAGTTCTTC
TRBV6-1	many	TRBJ2-2	NA	CASRTANTGELFF	TGTGCCAGCCGGACGGCAAACACCGGGGAGCTGTTTTTT
TRBV15	many	TRBJ1-5	NA	CATSRDGKGQPQHF	TGTGCCACCAGCAGAGATGGGAAGGGCCAGCCCCAGCATTTT
TRBV15	many	TRBJ2-1	NA	CATSRDRWDGEFF	TGTGCCACCAGCAGAGATCGGTGGGACGGGGAGTTCTTC
TRBV12-3/TRBV12-4	many	TRBJ2-3	TRBD2	CASSLSGLAGVDTQYF	TGTGCCAGCAGTTTATCGGGACTAGCGGGAGTAGATACGCAGTATTTT
TRBV10-3	NA	TRBJ1-6	TRBD1	CAISRQGDSPLHF	TGTGCCATCAGTCGACAGGGAGATTCACCCCTCCACTTT
TRBV5-1	many	TRBJ2-1	NA	CASSLSLGAYNEQFF	TGCGCCAGCAGCTTGAGCCTGGGGGCCTACAATGAGCAGTTCTTC
TRBV29-1	many	TRBJ1-1	TRBD1	CSVGQGPWNTEAFF	TGCAGCGTTGGACAGGGGCCTTGGAACACTGAAGCTTTCTTT
TRBV3-1	many	TRBJ1-1	NA	CASSQAGLPETEAFF	TGTGCCAGCAGCCAAGCCGGACTCCCAGAGACTGAAGCTTTCTTT
TRBV5-1	many	TRBJ2-1	NA	CASSDDPIEGPRFF	TGCGCCAGCAGCGACGACCCGATAGAGGGCCCTCGGTTCTTC
TRBV5-1	many	TRBJ2-3	NA	CASSFPEIPIGSTDTQYF	TGCGCCAGCAGCTTCCCGGAAATCCCCATAGGTAGCACAGATACGCAGTATTTT
TRBV12-3/TRBV12-4	many	TRBJ1-1	NA	CASSFDQEAFF	TGTGCCAGCAGTTTCGACCAGGAAGCTTTCTTT
TRBV7-2	NA	TRBJ2-7	TRBD1	CASSTGTASSYEQYF	TGTGCCAGCAGTACCGGGACAGCGAGCTCCTACGAGCAGTACTTC
TRBV2	few	TRBJ2-7	NA	CASTVGRAGQYF	TGTGCCAGCACAGTGGGAAGGGCCGGGCAGTACTTC
TRBV3-1	few	TRBJ2-3	NA	CASSQPPRARDTCTDTQYF	TGTGCCAGCAGCCAACCTCCGCGTGCTCGGGACACCTGCACAGATACGCAGTATTTT
TRBV5-6	NA	TRBJ2-5	NA	CASRFGRAETQYF	TGTGCCAGCAGATTTGGTAGGGCAGAGACCCAGTACTTC
TRBV7-9	NA	TRBJ2-1	NA	CASKAPTDNEQFF	TGTGCCAGCAAAGCCCCCACAGACAATGAGCAGTTCTTC
TRBV11-1	few	TRBJ2-1	TRBD2	CASSLAGTSGMKIRGSYNEQFF	TGTGCCAGCAGCTTAGCCGGGACTAGCGGGATGAAAATCCGAGGGTCCTACAATGAGCAGTTCTTC
TRBV6-1	few	TRBJ2-1	TRBD2	CASSSSGSRYNEQFF	TGTGCCAGCAGCTCCAGCGGGAGTCGGTACAATGAGCAGTTCTTC
TRBV20-1	many	TRBJ2-3	NA	CSPKGLPVVDTQYF	TGCAGTCCCAAGGGGCTACCGGTCGTAGATACGCAGTATTTT
TRBV6-1	many	TRBJ2-7	NA	CASSPKGSYEQYF	TGTGCCAGCAGTCCTAAAGGCTCCTACGAGCAGTACTTC
TRBV9	many	TRBJ2-7	NA	CASSVGTESSYEQYF	TGTGCCAGCAGCGTTGGGACTGAAAGCTCCTACGAGCAGTACTTC
TRBV29-1	many	TRBJ1-1	NA	CSVDLGQNTEAFF	TGCAGCGTTGATCTGGGACAGAACACTGAAGCTTTCTTT
TRBV6-5	many	TRBJ1-6	NA	CASSYSGQENSPLHF	TGTGCCAGCAGTTACTCCGGGCAGGAGAATTCACCCCTCCACTTT
TRBV9	many	TRBJ2-5	TRBD1	CASSVEGQQETQYF	TGTGCCAGCAGCGTAGAGGGACAGCAAGAGACCCAGTACTTC
TRBV13	NA	TRBJ1-1	NA	CASSSGWGTEAFF	TGTGCCAGCAGCTCAGGGTGGGGCACTGAAGCTTTCTTT
TRBV14	NA	TRBJ2-1	NA	CASSQTGSFEQFF	TGTGCCAGCAGCCAGACCGGGAGTTTTGAGCAGTTCTTC
TRBV27	NA	TRBJ2-7	TRBD2	CASSPGLSPEQYF	TGTGCCAGCAGTCCGGGACTATCCCCCGAGCAGTACTTC
TRBV12-3/TRBV12-4	many	TRBJ2-7	TRBD1	CASSLRTGHSYEQYF	TGTGCCAGCAGTCTGAGGACAGGGCACTCCTACGAGCAGTACTTC
TRBV20-1	many	TRBJ2-1	NA	CSASRWNSYNEQFF	TGCAGTGCTAGTAGGTGGAACTCCTACAATGAGCAGTTCTTC
TRBV7-2	few	TRBJ2-5	TRBD2	CASSPRGGRGRETQYF	TGTGCCAGCAGCCCACGCGGGGGGCGCGGGAGAGAGACCCAGTACTTC
TRBV5-6	NA	TRBJ2-7	NA	CASSLLYGGNYEQYF	TGTGCCAGCAGCTTGCTCTATGGGGGGAACTACGAGCAGTACTTC
TRBV5-4	many	TRBJ2-3	TRBD2	CASSRPAGDSTDTQYF	TGTGCCAGCAGTCGGCCCGCGGGGGATTCCACAGATACGCAGTATTTT
TRBV5-5	few	TRBJ1-1	NA	CASSLFRRNTEAFF	TGTGCCAGCAGCTTGTTCAGGCGGAACACTGAAGCTTTCTTT
TRBV7-9	NA	TRBJ2-1	TRBD2	CASSSLGRDYNEQFF	TGTGCCAGCAGCTCCTTGGGGAGGGACTACAATGAGCAGTTCTTC
TRBV12-3/TRBV12-4	many	TRBJ2-5	NA	CASSPSGFPQETQYF	TGTGCCAGCAGTCCAAGCGGCTTCCCTCAAGAGACCCAGTACTTC
TRBV7-9	NA	TRBJ2-7	TRBD1	CASSVSDRPEIEQYF	TGTGCCAGCAGCGTATCGGACAGGCCGGAGATCGAGCAGTACTTC
TRBV5-1	NA	TRBJ2-4	NA	CASSLGGEGSNIQYF	TGCGCCAGCAGCTTGGGAGGCGAGGGATCGAACATTCAGTACTTC
TRBV3-1	many	TRBJ2-3	TRBD2	CASSQRTRSTDTQYF	TGTGCCAGCAGCCAGCGGACTAGGAGCACAGATACGCAGTATTTT
TRBV27	many	TRBJ2-3	NA	CASSPSPIRTDTQYF	TGTGCCAGCAGCCCCAGCCCTATACGCACAGATACGCAGTATTTT